A selection of T cell receptor beta chains follows, all from one sample in a study of T cell repertoires in cytomegalovirus infection. These TCRs are of unknown antigen specificity. TCRdb independently ran MiXCR on the reads; one entry per CDR3 protein. The table shows hundreds of thousands of distinct CDR3 sequences, with about two fifths occurring only once. This sample comprised cultured PBMCs, obtained from culture after CMV antigen stimulation. These receptors originate from a human donor in good health (CMV status not recorded). Some clones in this sample may be carry-over from other donors' samples. CDR3s include the opening cysteine and the closing phenylalanine or tryptophan. Each record gives: clone size, J gene, V gene, D gene, CDR3 protein, CDR3 DNA. The D gene is left open where the match is weak. Only part of the rows carry a size: once, few, many, or a class if the clone is expanded.

. TRBJ2-1 TRBV6-6 . CASSYRLDYNEQFF TGTGCCAGCAGTTACCGTCTAGATTACAATGAGCAGTTCTTC
many TRBJ1-2 TRBV7-2 TRBD1 CASSLDLDRTRGYTF TGTGCCAGCAGCTTGGATTTGGACAGGACGCGGGGCTACACCTTC
once TRBJ2-1 TRBV7-2 . CACSSSLPREQFF TGTGCCTGCAGCTCCTCGCTTCCTCGAGAGCAGTTCTTC
. TRBJ2-1 TRBV7-2 TRBD2 CASSGLAETVNEQFF TGTGCCAGCAGCGGACTAGCGGAGACGGTTAATGAGCAGTTCTTC
. TRBJ1-4 TRBV12-3/TRBV12-4 TRBD1 CASSSQGAEYEKLFF TGTGCCAGCAGTTCCCAGGGGGCCGAGTATGAAAAACTGTTTTTT
. TRBJ2-1 TRBV11-2 TRBD2 CASSLGTSWWGEQFF TGTGCCAGCAGCTTAGGGACTAGCTGGTGGGGTGAGCAGTTCTTC
. TRBJ1-1 TRBV4-2 . CASTQGGNTEAFF TGTGCCAGCACTCAGGGCGGGAACACTGAAGCTTTCTTT
few TRBJ2-2 TRBV5-1 . CASSMLASGTGELFF TGCGCCAGCAGCATGCTAGCGTCGGGGACCGGGGAGCTGTTTTTT
few TRBJ1-1 TRBV28 . CASSLEEMNTEAFF TGTGCCAGCAGTTTAGAGGAAATGAACACTGAAGCTTTCTTT
few TRBJ2-1 TRBV19 TRBD2 CASTEGGESYNEQFF TGTGCCAGTACCGAGGGAGGGGAGAGTTACAATGAGCAGTTCTTC
. TRBJ2-5 TRBV29-1 . CSVELASRETQYF TGCAGCGTTGAACTCGCGTCGAGGGAGACCCAGTACTTC
. TRBJ2-3 TRBV7-2 TRBD2 CASSRLAGGQYF TGTGCCAGCAGCCGCCTAGCGGGAGGCCAGTATTTT
many TRBJ2-1 TRBV7-2 . CASSLGDSNEQFF TGTGCCAGCAGCTTAGGGGACTCCAATGAGCAGTTCTTC
few TRBJ2-7 TRBV19 . CASSIWTGEQYF TGTGCCAGTAGTATTTGGACGGGCGAGCAGTACTTC
. TRBJ1-1 TRBV20-1 TRBD1 CSARDPGGRPNTEAFF TGCAGTGCTAGAGATCCAGGGGGCAGGCCGAACACTGAAGCTTTCTTT
few TRBJ2-7 TRBV6-6 . CASRARGRQYEQYF TGTGCCAGCAGGGCCCGGGGCCGCCAATACGAGCAGTACTTC
few TRBJ2-5 TRBV6-5 TRBD2 CASSYGGAGGAQYF TGTGCCAGCAGTTACGGAGGGGCGGGAGGCGCCCAGTACTTC
. TRBJ2-2 TRBV10-3 . CAISTRETYNTGELFF TGTGCCATCAGTACCCGTGAAACCTATAACACCGGGGAGCTGTTTTTT
few TRBJ2-5 TRBV12-3/TRBV12-4 . CASSSGVGTQYF TGTGCCAGCAGTTCTGGGGTTGGGACCCAGTACTTC
. TRBJ2-1 TRBV19 TRBD2 CASSTSGGGYNEQFF TGTGCCAGTAGTACTAGCGGGGGGGGCTACAATGAGCAGTTCTTC
. TRBJ1-1 TRBV23-1 . CEIPGHRAFF TGCGAGATACCGGGACATAGAGCTTTCTTT
. TRBJ1-6 TRBV4-1 . CASSQGSYNSPLHF TGTGCCAGCAGCCAGGGGAGCTATAATTCACCCCTCCACTTT
. TRBJ2-3 TRBV18 . CASSPLLSSDTQYF TGTGCCAGCTCACCTCTCCTGTCTTCCGATACGCAGTATTTT
few TRBJ1-6 TRBV19 . CASSPAGQNSPLHF TGTGCCAGTAGTCCGGCGGGGCAGAATTCACCCCTCCACTTT
. TRBJ2-1 TRBV19 . CASSPRAYSENEQFF TGTGCCAGTAGTCCTAGGGCGTATTCTGAAAATGAGCAGTTCTTC
. TRBJ1-3 TRBV5-1 TRBD1 CASSSRDSGSGNTIYF TGCGCCAGCAGCTCACGGGACAGTGGATCGGGAAACACCATATATTTT
. TRBJ2-3 TRBV7-9 TRBD1 CASSSGQGGPDTQYF TGTGCCAGCAGCTCGGGACAGGGGGGCCCAGATACGCAGTATTTT
. TRBJ2-5 TRBV11-2 . CASSLPSRKETQYF TGTGCCAGCAGCCTACCCAGCCGGAAAGAGACCCAGTACTTC
. TRBJ2-5 TRBV18 TRBD2 CASSPFRTSGVQETQYF TGTGCCAGCTCACCATTCAGGACAAGCGGGGTCCAAGAGACCCAGTACTTC
few TRBJ2-7 TRBV27 TRBD1 CASSPTGQGAKSYEQYF TGTGCCAGCAGTCCAACCGGACAGGGGGCAAAATCCTACGAGCAGTACTTC
. TRBJ2-3 TRBV6-6 . CASSYSWGVPDTQYF TGTGCCAGCAGTTACTCATGGGGGGTCCCAGATACGCAGTATTTT
. TRBJ2-7 TRBV7-3 . CASSSQGPPRNEQYF TGTGCCAGCAGCTCACAAGGGCCTCCTCGGAACGAGCAGTACTTC
. TRBJ1-5 TRBV15 . CATSRDRGADQPQHF TGTGCCACCAGCAGAGATCGAGGGGCTGATCAGCCCCAGCATTTT